The clone carrying this TCR beta chain was picked up many times. Its antigen remains unknown. MiXCR, applied by TCRdb to the RACE reads, yields one record per CDR3 protein. Of 57,000 or so distinct CDR3 sequences listed, about 10% are singletons. Time point of the sample: pre-sensitization, week 0. Treatment described: therapeutic diphenylcyclopropenone sensitization with weekly scalp DPC. The record originates from a study of human T cells and chemical hapten exposure. As for the study in general: Patch tests delivered 0.01% DPC to the upper back and were evaluated at 6 days. Overall study findings and caveats: TCRs above 1 in 1000 frequency stayed constant with DPC sensitization.

Here the sequenced sample was whole blood, taken in connection with sensitization to the hapten diphenylcyclopropenone (DPC). This TCR was recovered from a woman in her thirties or forties with alopecia areata. Some clones in this sample may be carry-over from other donors' samples.

This CDR3 reads CASPLGKSSYEQYF. CDR3 bases: TGTGCCAGCCCCCTCGGAAAGAGTTCCTACGAGCAGTACTTC. The chain is built from TRBV6-4 and TRBJ2-7; D uncertain. This CDR3 comprises 14 residues. CDR1 and CDR2 (germline): MRHNA, SNTAGT. Trimming left V 8 bases short and J 1 base short, with 15 bases between.